The clone carrying this TCR beta chain ranks as large. The data were taken from a study of metastatic and nonmetastatic thyroid tumors. Study in general: Malignant thyroid and benign thyroid patients provided blood and tumor or nodule tissue whose repertoires were compared.

The entire patient cohort was treatment-naive prior to thyroid surgery. Original methodology: The study built a papillary thyroid cancer distant-metastasis classifier from CDR3 differences across clinicopathological groups. TCRdb re-processed the PCR reads through MiXCR. These V and J calls originate from TCRdb's pipeline instead of the authors' own analysis. This table has tens of thousands of clones, about 15% appearing once. The CDR3 covers 11 residues. V was clipped by 6 bases and J by 9 bases, with 9 bases between them. The germline gives CDR1 MNHNS, CDR2 SASEGT. This receptor was identified in a female donor with papillary thyroid cancer or a benign thyroid nodule (not recorded which). Some clones in this sample may be carry-over from other donors' samples. The rearrangement uses TRBV6-1 and TRBJ2-1, with D uncertain. Sample: tumor tissue. CDR3 region: CASRFGLEQFF. The CDR3, as DNA: TGTGCCAGCAGGTTCGGCCTTGAGCAGTTCTTC.